This T cell receptor (beta chain) was obtained from a study of blood T cell repertoires in COVID-19. Study in general: Donors in the United States, Italy and Spain gave samples during acute or convalescent COVID-19. Nucleic acid was either cDNA or gDNA, and it came from T cells, B-cell-depleted T cells, or PBMCs.

Germline CDR1 and CDR2: SQVTM and ANQGSEA. This CDR3 spans 13 amino acids. The ends lost 7 bases at V and 2 bases at J; junction bases unmatched: 6. Per the authors' pipeline: Estimates of nucleated cell counts were drawn from the amplification of reference gene primers. The repertoire was sequenced with immunoSEQ multiplex PCR; TCRdb's copy has only in-frame clones and lacks some. D and trimming come from the DNA, and the V and J calls and clone size come from that table. This sample has some 67,000 clones, with approximately 79% found just once. There are a few counts of this clone. The chain employs TRBV29-1 and TRBJ2-3, with 7 bases identical to TRBD2. Source material: peripheral blood. The sequence was collected from an older woman with acute or convalescent COVID-19. CDR3 residues: CSGRLAYTDTQYF. DNA for the CDR3: TGCAGCGGAAGACTAGCCTACACAGATACGCAGTATTTT.